This T cell receptor (beta chain) was obtained from a study of Graves' ophthalmopathy and Graves' hyperthyroidism. Study at large: There was a collection of peripheral blood at initial diagnosis, before any treatment. Regarding the study as a whole: Using a 13-signature model, the authors split ophthalmopathy from stable hyperthyroidism, with roughly 90% sensitivity and around 76% specificity. Blood also carried most expanded thyroid clonotypes exceeding 0.001 frequency.

A remark on this clonotype: Its antigen is unknown.

For repertoire sequencing, the TCR beta CDR3 regions were amplified from RNA transcripts. The first round was an RT-PCR with HTBI primers, and the second round was a multiplex PCR. TCRdb called the multiplex PCR reads again in MiXCR, with one record for every CDR3 protein. Here the sample spans more than 550,000 distinct CDR3 sequences, about two fifths being singletons. CAS ≥3, NOSPECS ≥4, moderate-to-severe activity and duration under 3 months marked donors with ophthalmopathy. The germline CDR1 and CDR2 sequences are SNHLY and FYNNEI. The V and J ends lost 8 bases and 4 bases respectively, with 14 bases between them. The CDR3 spans 13 residues.

Sample: peripheral blood. This chain connects TRBV2 to TRBJ1-1; possibly TRBD1 for D (5 bases). The sequence was collected from an adult man with Graves' ophthalmopathy. The chain's CDR3 is CASVGQAPTEAFF. CDR3 DNA sequence: TGTGCCAGCGTAGGACAAGCGCCCACTGAAGCTTTCTTT.